This TCR beta chain originates from a study of shared clonotypes between healthy human individuals. The CDR3 is 13 residues long. The germline V and J ends were trimmed by 5 bases and 4 bases, with 9 bases remaining between them. Germline V gene lookup returns CDR1 PRHDT and CDR2 FYEKMQ (reference sequence). Method: immunoSEQ multiplex PCR; TCRdb's copy keeps in-frame clones and lacks some. The sample records 2 million or so clones, over 85% being singletons. CD45RO-negative, CCR7-selected cells formed the naive CD8 fraction, which excluded terminally differentiated effector memory CD45RA+ cells. The chain recombines TRBV13 with TRBJ1-3; the D is unclear. Sequenced: naive CD8+ T cells sorted from blood. This TCR was recovered from a man between 18 and 29 years old in good health. CDR3: CASSLLTGNTIYF. The CDR3 DNA sequence: TGTGCCAGCAGCCTCCTGACGGGAAACACCATATATTTT.